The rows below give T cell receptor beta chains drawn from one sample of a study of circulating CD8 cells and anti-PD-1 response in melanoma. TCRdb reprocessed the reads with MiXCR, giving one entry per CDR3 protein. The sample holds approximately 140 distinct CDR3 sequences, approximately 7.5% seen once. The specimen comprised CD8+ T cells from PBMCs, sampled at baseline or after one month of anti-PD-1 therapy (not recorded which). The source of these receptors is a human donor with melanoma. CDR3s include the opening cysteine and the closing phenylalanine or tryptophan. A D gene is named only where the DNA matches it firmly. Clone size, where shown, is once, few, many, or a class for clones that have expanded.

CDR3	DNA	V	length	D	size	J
CASSPEHYNEQFF	TGTGCCAGCAGCCCCGAGCACTACAATGAGCAGTTCTTC	TRBV7-2	13	NA	large	TRBJ2-1
CASSQEGASGGPNEQFF	TGCGCCAGCAGCCAAGAAGGTGCCAGCGGGGGCCCCAATGAGCAGTTCTTC	TRBV4-3	17	TRBD2	large	TRBJ2-1
CASSSTGEGYEQYF	TGTGCCAGCAGTTCTACAGGGGAGGGGTACGAGCAGTACTTC	TRBV28	14	NA	large	TRBJ2-7
CASSPTLGLREEQYF	TGTGCCAGCAGCCCCACCCTGGGACTTCGGGAAGAGCAGTACTTC	TRBV5-5	15	NA	large	TRBJ2-7
CASRTGGVNEQYF	TGTGCCAGCCGCACAGGGGGCGTGAACGAGCAGTACTTC	TRBV27	13	TRBD1	large	TRBJ2-7
CSARANSIQETQYF	TGCAGTGCTAGAGCTAACAGTATACAAGAGACCCAGTACTTC	TRBV20-1	14	NA	medium-sized	TRBJ2-5
CASKREAGTNTGELFF	TGTGCCAGTAAACGGGAGGCAGGGACTAACACCGGGGAGCTGTTTTTT	TRBV19	16	TRBD2	large	TRBJ2-2
CSARDRGETEAFF	TGCAGTGCTCGGGACAGGGGTGAGACTGAAGCTTTCTTT	TRBV20-1	13	TRBD1	large	TRBJ1-1
CASSLGVGDTEAFF	TGTGCCAGCAGCTTAGGGGTCGGGGACACTGAAGCTTTCTTT	TRBV13	14	NA	hyperexpanded	TRBJ1-1
CASSDAGQGDSGELFF	TGTGCCAGCAGTGATGCCGGACAGGGGGACTCCGGGGAGCTGTTTTTT	TRBV25-1	16	TRBD1	hyperexpanded	TRBJ2-2
CASSISSNTEAFF	TGTGCCAGTAGTATCTCGAGTAACACTGAAGCTTTCTTT	TRBV19	13	NA	large	TRBJ1-1
CASSEDRAGDDNEQFF	TGTGCCAGCAGTGAAGACCGGGCGGGAGACGACAATGAGCAGTTCTTC	TRBV2	16	TRBD2	large	TRBJ2-1
CSARETGLADYEQYF	TGCAGTGCTAGAGAAACGGGACTAGCGGACTACGAGCAGTACTTC	TRBV20-1	15	TRBD2	medium-sized	TRBJ2-7
CSARGQGHTEAFF	TGCAGTGCTAGAGGGCAGGGACACACTGAAGCTTTCTTT	TRBV20-1	13	NA	hyperexpanded	TRBJ1-1
CASSLTGASSYEQYF	TGTGCCAGCAGCTTGACGGGGGCCAGCTCCTACGAGCAGTACTTC	TRBV6-2/TRBV6-3	15	NA	hyperexpanded	TRBJ2-7
CASSEGIPEISPLHF	TGTGCCAGCAGTGAAGGGATACCCGAAATCTCACCCCTCCACTTT	TRBV6-1	15	NA	hyperexpanded	TRBJ1-6
CASSQDPTYEQYF	TGTGCCAGCAGCCAAGATCCTACCTACGAGCAGTACTTC	TRBV14	13	NA	few	TRBJ2-7
CASSLPERRYNEQFF	TGTGCCAGCAGTCTCCCGGAGCGGCGCTACAATGAGCAGTTCTTC	TRBV28	15	NA	large	TRBJ2-1
CASSWTSGMRPETQYF	TGTGCCAGCAGTTGGACTAGCGGGATGAGGCCGGAGACCCAGTACTTC	TRBV12-3/TRBV12-4	16	TRBD2	once	TRBJ2-5
CASSLSVGPDNEQFF	TGTGCCAGCAGTTTATCTGTCGGGCCCGACAATGAGCAGTTCTTC	TRBV27	15	NA	hyperexpanded	TRBJ2-1
CASSSTRTGVGSEAFF	TGTGCCAGCAGTTCCACCCGGACAGGGGTAGGTTCCGAAGCTTTCTTT	TRBV28	16	TRBD1	hyperexpanded	TRBJ1-1
CSVEKGVARDFNYEQFF	TGCAGCGTTGAGAAGGGCGTAGCTAGGGACTTTAACTATGAGCAGTTCTTC	TRBV29-1	17	NA	hyperexpanded	TRBJ2-1
CATSDPKREVNEQFF	TGTGCCACCAGTGATCCGAAGCGGGAGGTCAATGAGCAGTTCTTC	TRBV24-1	15	TRBD2	large	TRBJ2-1
CASSDGTGEADTQYF	TGTGCCAGCAGTGACGGGACAGGGGAGGCAGATACGCAGTATTTT	TRBV6-4	15	TRBD1	medium-sized	TRBJ2-3
CASRNEGARRTEAFF	TGTGCCAGTAGGAACGAGGGGGCGAGACGCACTGAAGCTTTCTTT	TRBV19	15	TRBD1	hyperexpanded	TRBJ1-1
CATSDRANTGELFF	TGTGCCACCAGTGACCGCGCGAACACCGGGGAGCTGTTTTTT	TRBV24-1	14	NA	large	TRBJ2-2
CASSPAGEQYF	TGTGCCAGCAGCCCTGCGGGGGAGCAGTACTTC	TRBV2	11	NA	medium-sized	TRBJ2-7
CSAKLAGDAGELFF	TGCAGTGCTAAACTAGCGGGGGACGCCGGGGAGCTGTTTTTT	TRBV20-1	14	TRBD2	hyperexpanded	TRBJ2-2
CASSPTSRTGELFF	TGTGCCAGTAGTCCGACTAGCCGCACCGGGGAGCTGTTTTTT	TRBV19	14	TRBD2	hyperexpanded	TRBJ2-2
CASSQATTGELFF	TGTGCCAGCAGCCAAGCCACCACCGGGGAGCTGTTTTTT	TRBV14	13	NA	medium-sized	TRBJ2-2
CSVDRGPNTEAFF	TGCAGCGTTGACAGGGGACCGAACACTGAAGCTTTCTTT	TRBV29-1	13	NA	large	TRBJ1-1
CASSPVDRRETQYF	TGTGCCAGCTCACCGGTTGACAGGCGGGAGACCCAGTACTTC	TRBV18	14	NA	large	TRBJ2-5
CSARKADYEQYF	TGCAGTGCTAGGAAAGCTGACTACGAGCAGTACTTC	TRBV20-1	12	NA	hyperexpanded	TRBJ2-7
CSAITGTSGYNEQFF	TGCAGTGCTATCACCGGGACTAGTGGCTACAATGAGCAGTTCTTC	TRBV20-1	15	TRBD2	large	TRBJ2-1
CSVEKDYQETQYF	TGCAGCGTTGAAAAGGACTACCAAGAGACCCAGTACTTC	TRBV29-1	13	NA	large	TRBJ2-5
CASSDSDSNEQFF	TGTGCCAGCAGTGACTCAGACAGCAATGAGCAGTTCTTC	TRBV6-4	13	NA	medium-sized	TRBJ2-1
CASSQTGRNEQYF	TGCGCCAGCAGCCAGACAGGTCGCAACGAGCAGTACTTC	TRBV4-1	13	NA	hyperexpanded	TRBJ2-7
CASSPWAGDYTF	TGTGCCAGCAGTCCTTGGGCCGGGGACTACACCTTC	TRBV12-3/TRBV12-4	12	NA	hyperexpanded	TRBJ1-2
CATSGGGLSSYNEQFF	TGTGCCACCAGTGGTGGGGGATTAAGCTCCTACAATGAGCAGTTCTTC	TRBV24-1	16	NA	hyperexpanded	TRBJ2-1
CASSFDTASGNTIYF	TGTGCCAGCAGTTTTGACACCGCGTCTGGAAACACCATATATTTT	TRBV28	15	NA	medium-sized	TRBJ1-3
CASSRSSVGNNEQFF	TGTGCCAGCAGTAGGTCTAGCGTGGGTAACAATGAGCAGTTCTTC	TRBV12-3/TRBV12-4	15	NA	large	TRBJ2-1
CASSIGDSIDTQYF	TGTGCCAGCAGTATCGGGGACTCGATCGATACGCAGTATTTT	TRBV28	14	NA	medium-sized	TRBJ2-3
CSVDLSGSSYNEQFF	TGCAGCGTTGATCTTAGCGGGAGCTCCTACAATGAGCAGTTCTTC	TRBV29-1	15	TRBD2	hyperexpanded	TRBJ2-1
CASSRGVRPDTQYF	TGCGCCAGCAGCCGGGGCGTCCGCCCAGATACGCAGTATTTT	TRBV4-1	14	NA	large	TRBJ2-3
CSARDGVTDTGELFF	TGCAGTGCTAGAGATGGAGTTACTGACACCGGGGAGCTGTTTTTT	TRBV20-1	15	NA	hyperexpanded	TRBJ2-2
CASSGTGGTRGYTF	TGTGCCAGCAGTGGGACAGGGGGGACGCGTGGCTACACCTTC	TRBV27	14	TRBD1	medium-sized	TRBJ1-2
CSVEAPGPWRTEAFF	TGCAGCGTTGAAGCCCCCGGGCCCTGGAGGACTGAAGCTTTCTTT	TRBV29-1	15	NA	hyperexpanded	TRBJ1-1
CASSYTESSYNEQFF	TGTGCCAGCAGTTATACAGAGAGCTCCTACAATGAGCAGTTCTTC	TRBV6-5	15	NA	medium-sized	TRBJ2-1
CASSEADYEQYF	TGTGCCAGCAGTGAAGCAGACTACGAGCAGTACTTC	TRBV25-1	12	NA	hyperexpanded	TRBJ2-7
CSVETGTLKTQYF	TGCAGCGTGGAGACAGGGACTCTGAAGACCCAGTACTTC	TRBV29-1	13	NA	hyperexpanded	TRBJ2-5
CAISEKEHYEQYF	TGTGCCATCAGTGAGAAAGAACACTACGAGCAGTACTTC	TRBV10-3	13	NA	large	TRBJ2-7
CASRTSGNGQFF	TGTGCCAGTAGGACTAGCGGGAACGGGCAGTTCTTC	TRBV27	12	TRBD2	NA	TRBJ2-1
CSARDESAGLRQPQHF	TGCAGTGCTAGAGATGAGTCGGCAGGGCTTAGGCAGCCCCAGCATTTT	TRBV20-1	16	NA	hyperexpanded	TRBJ1-5
CASSSTGRNEQFF	TGTGCCAGCAGTTCGACAGGGAGAAATGAGCAGTTCTTC	TRBV27	13	TRBD1	large	TRBJ2-1